The 20 T cell receptor beta chains below all came from one sample that was sequenced in a study of blood T cell repertoires in COVID-19. Sequencing was performed with immunoSEQ multiplex PCR; in TCRdb, only in-frame clones are kept and a portion is missing. The repertoire holds some 150,000 clones, with just under 85% as singletons. Sequenced input: PBMCs or T cells enriched from blood (not recorded which). The receptors here all came from a woman aged 40 to 50 who had recovered from COVID-19.

The chain carries TRBV6-4 and TRBJ2-2; 7 bases fit TRBD1. Losses at the gene ends were 4 bases for V and 3 bases for J; bases not matched to a gene: 5. Germline assignment: CDR1 MRHNA and CDR2 SNTAGT. The CDR3 covers 15 residues. CDR3 bases: TGTGCCAGCAGTGCCCACACAGGGGACACCGGGGAGCTGTTTTTT. It is translated as CASSAHTGDTGELFF.

The chain carries TRBV9 and TRBJ2-7; 8 nucleotides agree with TRBD1. Trimming took 3 bases from V and 2 from J; bases not matched to a gene: 10. In germline, CDR1 is SGDLS, CDR2 YYNGEE. This CDR3 comprises 16 residues. CDR3 nucleotide sequence: TGTGCCAGCAGCGGCGCCCCCGGGACAGGACCCTACGAGCAGTACTTC. This codes for CASSGAPGTGPYEQYF.

The chain combines TRBV6-1 with TRBJ1-5; maybe TRBD1 (6 bases). The CDR3 runs 16 residues. V was trimmed by 3 bases and J by 7 bases, leaving 19 bases between them. Looked up from germline, CDR1 is MNHNS and CDR2 is SASEGT. The CDR3 DNA sequence: TGTGCCAGCAGTGAGTTTGGGGGGGCAGATCGGCAGCCCCAGCATTTT. Amino acid sequence: CASSEFGGADRQPQHF.

The chain is built from TRBV6-2 or TRBV6-3 and TRBJ2-1; 11 nucleotides line up with TRBD2. This CDR3 contains 18 residues. The germline V gene encodes CDR1 MNHEY and CDR2 SVGEGT. V trimming: 2 bases; J trimming: 3 bases; junction bases outside the gene matches: 9. The CDR3 reads CASSYETSGASDYNEQFF. The CDR3 DNA reads TGTGCCAGCAGTTACGAGACTAGCGGGGCCTCCGACTACAATGAGCAGTTCTTC.

The chain employs TRBV15 and TRBJ2-1; 7 bases are shared with TRBD2. CDR3 length: 16 amino acids. Germline-derived CDR1 and CDR2 are LNHNV and YYDKDF (reference sequence). V lost 1 base and J lost 0; bases outside the gene matches: 3. The CDR3 DNA follows: TGTGCCACCAGCAGAGTGGGCGGGAGCTCCTACAATGAGCAGTTCTTC. Protein: CATSRVGGSSYNEQFF.

V and J are TRBV7-8 and TRBJ1-3; 7 bases align to TRBD1. J lost 3 bases, V lost 3 bases, and 2 bases had no gene match. The germline V gene has CDR1 SGHVS and CDR2 FQNEAQ. CDR3 length: 14 residues. The CDR3 region is CASSFRGIGNTIYF. The CDR3 DNA sequence: TGTGCCAGCAGCTTCAGGGGGATTGGAAACACCATATATTTT.

The CDR3 DNA sequence: TGTGCCAGCAGCCGACAGGGGATAGTGTCCGGGGAGCTGTTTTTT. It specifies CASSRQGIVSGELFF. This sequence joins TRBV6-5 and TRBJ2-2; 8 bases align to TRBD1. V dropped 6 bases and J dropped 6; count of bases not matched to a gene: 9. The germline gives CDR1 MNHEY, CDR2 SVGAGI. The CDR3 contains 15 residues.

The chain links TRBV7-2 to TRBJ2-5; no clear D gene. Germline CDR1 reads SGHTA; CDR2 reads FQGNSA. V lost 4 bases, J lost 4 bases, and 4 bases lay in between. This CDR3 comprises 11 residues. The CDR3 nucleotides read TGTGCCAGCAGCTGGAGAGAGACCCAGTACTTC. It yields the protein CASSWRETQYF.

This clone was seen repeatedly, ten times or more. The CDR3 DNA sequence: TGTGCCAGCCGACTGGGACAGTCCAATTCACCCCTCCACTTT. It translates to CASRLGQSNSPLHF. The chain links TRBV3-1 (or the pseudogene TRBV3-2) to TRBJ1-6; TRBD1 matches at 7 bases. Trimming cost V 8 bases and J 7 bases; bases outside gene matches: 8. Per the germline V gene, CDR1 is LGHDT and CDR2 is YNNKEL (reference sequence). The CDR3 spans 14 residues.

The chain has TRBV12-3 or TRBV12-4 and TRBJ2-2; no firm D call. Trimming cost V 10 bases and J 3 bases, with 9 bases left between them. This CDR3 has 12 amino acids. The CDR3 sequence is CATLGHTGELFF. CDR3 DNA sequence: TGTGCCACCCTTGGGCACACCGGGGAGCTGTTTTTT.

The V call is TRBV3-1 (or the pseudogene TRBV3-2), the J call TRBJ2-5, with D uncertain. The germline gives CDR1 LGHDT, CDR2 YNNKEL (reference sequence). V lost 0 bases, J lost 1 base, and 9 bases lay in between. This CDR3 is built from 15 residues. The CDR3, as DNA: TGTGCCAGCAGCCAAGACTCGGGTCCCCAAGAGACCCAGTACTTC. It specifies CASSQDSGPQETQYF.

This chain joins TRBV5-6 and TRBJ2-1; TRBD2 matches at 8 bases. In germline, CDR1 is SGHDT, CDR2 YYEEEE. V shed 5 bases and J 3 bases; nucleotides not matched to a gene: 4. The CDR3 runs 14 residues. The CDR3 spells CASRLAAGYNEQFF. In DNA form, the CDR3 reads TGTGCCAGCAGACTAGCGGCTGGCTACAATGAGCAGTTCTTC.

This sequence joins TRBV27 and TRBJ2-6, with TRBD1 as a possible D gene (5 bases). There are 20 residues in the CDR3. Germline-derived CDR1 and CDR2 are MNHEY and SMNVEV (reference sequence). V dropped 6 bases and J dropped 1 base, with 25 bases sitting between them. The CDR3, as DNA: TGTGCCAGCAGACGACGTAATGGGCAGGGTTCGTATTCTGGGGCCAACGTCCTGACTTTC. Translating it yields CASRRRNGQGSYSGANVLTF.

The chain joins TRBV19 to TRBJ2-7; D ambiguous. This CDR3 comprises 13 residues. Per the germline V gene, CDR1 is LNHDA and CDR2 is SQIVND (reference sequence). V gave up 3 bases and J gave up 2 bases, with 8 bases separating them. CDR3 region: CASSMGKTYEQYF. For the CDR3, the DNA is TGTGCCAGTAGTATGGGCAAAACCTACGAGCAGTACTTC.

This chain joins TRBV2 and TRBJ2-3; 8 nucleotides line up with TRBD2. The trim removed 4 bases at V and 6 bases at J, leaving 12 bases unmatched. Germline CDR1 and CDR2: SNHLY and FYNNEI. The CDR3 extends over 16 amino acids. In nucleotides, the CDR3 is TGTGCCAGCAGTGCCCCTAGCGGGTCCGCCAGGGATACGCAGTATTTT. It specifies CASSAPSGSARDTQYF. Filled out from reference TRBV2 and TRBJ2-3, the complete variable domain reads EPEVTQTPSHQVTQMGQEVILRCVPISNHLYFYWYRQILGQKVEFLVSFYNNEISEKSEIFDDQFSVERPDGSNFTLKIRSTKLEDSAMYFCASSAPSGSARDTQYFGPGTRLTVL.

This clone was found once. This is likely a read error, given that the CDR3 carries no conserved phenylalanine or tryptophan at its end. The DNA is omitted, as the CDR3 cannot be located on it reliably, and the CDR3 follows TCRdb's listing. The chain joins TRBV20-1 to TRBJ1-6. Germline V gene sequence: CDR1 DFQATT, CDR2 SNEGSKA (reference sequence). Including both end residues, the CDR3 is 10 amino acids long. The CDR3 sequence: CSVPPLRTFP.

The chain recombines TRBV5-1 with TRBJ1-2; D may be TRBD1 (6 bases). The CDR3 has 15 residues. CDR1 is SGHRS and CDR2 is YFSETQ in the germline V gene. Deletions cut 4 bases from V and 0 bases from J, with 13 bases between. CDR3 nucleotides: TGCGCCAGCAGCCCCGGGGGGGCAGCTAACTATGGCTACACCTTC. It is translated as CASSPGGAANYGYTF.

The rearrangement uses TRBV9 and TRBJ2-1; 7 bases fit TRBD2. Unmatched junction bases numbered 3, after V lost 0 bases and J lost 6 bases. Per the germline V gene, CDR1 is SGDLS and CDR2 is YYNGEE. The CDR3 totals 14 residues. This chain's CDR3 is CASSVVSGSNEQFF. CDR3 sequence (DNA): TGTGCCAGCAGCGTAGTTAGCGGGTCCAATGAGCAGTTCTTC.

The chain recombines TRBV11-1 with TRBJ2-1; perhaps TRBD2 as D (6 bases). The CDR3 is made up of 15 amino acids. V was cut by 1 base and J by 6 bases, with 13 bases left in between. Per the germline V gene, CDR1 is SGHAT and CDR2 is FQDESV (reference sequence). The DNA for the CDR3 is TGTGCCAGCAGCTTAGGGGACTCCCGAAGCAATGAGCAGTTCTTC. This sequence encodes CASSLGDSRSNEQFF.

The chain couples TRBV29-1 to TRBJ2-7, with TRBD1 identical over 10 bases. The CDR3 spans 13 residues. The germline V gene encodes CDR1 SQVTM and CDR2 ANQGSEA. Trimming cost V 7 bases and J 6 bases; bases outside gene matches: 9. CDR3 DNA sequence: TGCAGCGCCAGAGGGACAGGGGTTGGCGAGCAGTACTTC. It translates to CSARGTGVGEQYF.